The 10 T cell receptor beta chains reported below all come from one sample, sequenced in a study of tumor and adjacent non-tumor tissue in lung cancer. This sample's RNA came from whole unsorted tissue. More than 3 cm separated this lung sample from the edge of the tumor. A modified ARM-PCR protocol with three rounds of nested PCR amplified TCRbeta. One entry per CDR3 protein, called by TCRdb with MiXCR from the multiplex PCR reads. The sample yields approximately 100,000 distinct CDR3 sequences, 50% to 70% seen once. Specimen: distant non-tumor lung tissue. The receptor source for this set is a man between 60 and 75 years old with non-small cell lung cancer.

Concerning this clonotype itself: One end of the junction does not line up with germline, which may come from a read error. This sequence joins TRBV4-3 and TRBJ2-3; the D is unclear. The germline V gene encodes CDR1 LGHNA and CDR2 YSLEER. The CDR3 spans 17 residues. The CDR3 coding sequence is TGCGCCGGCAGCCAAGGTGGTCTAGTGGGAAACACAGATACGCAGTATTTT. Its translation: CAGSQGGLVGNTDTQYF.

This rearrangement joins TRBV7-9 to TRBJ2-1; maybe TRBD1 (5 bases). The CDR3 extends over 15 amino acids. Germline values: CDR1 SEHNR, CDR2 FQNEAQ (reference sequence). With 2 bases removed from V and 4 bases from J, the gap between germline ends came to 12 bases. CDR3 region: CASSLRQGLYNEQFF. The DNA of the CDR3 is TGTGCCAGCAGCTTAAGGCAGGGCCTATACAATGAGCAGTTCTTC.

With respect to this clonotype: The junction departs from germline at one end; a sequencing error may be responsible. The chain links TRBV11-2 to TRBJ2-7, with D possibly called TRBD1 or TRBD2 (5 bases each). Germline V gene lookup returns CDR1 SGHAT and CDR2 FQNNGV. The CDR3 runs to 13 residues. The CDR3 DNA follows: TGTGCCAGCACACGGACGGGGACCTACGACCAGTACTTC. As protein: CASTRTGTYDQYF.

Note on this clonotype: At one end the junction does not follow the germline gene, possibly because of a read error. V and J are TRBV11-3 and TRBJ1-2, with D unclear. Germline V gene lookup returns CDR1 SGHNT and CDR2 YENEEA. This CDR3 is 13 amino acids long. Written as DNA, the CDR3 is TGTGCCAGAAGCTTAGCCAGGTTGGATGGATACATCTTC. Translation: CARSLARLDGYIF.

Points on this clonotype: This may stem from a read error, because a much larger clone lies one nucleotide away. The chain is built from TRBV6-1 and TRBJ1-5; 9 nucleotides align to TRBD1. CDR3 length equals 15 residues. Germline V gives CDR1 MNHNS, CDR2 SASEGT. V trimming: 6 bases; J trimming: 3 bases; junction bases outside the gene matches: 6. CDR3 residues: CASRVTGGINQPQHF. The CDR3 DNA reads TGTGCCAGCAGGGTGACAGGGGGGATCAATCAGCCCCAGCATTTT.

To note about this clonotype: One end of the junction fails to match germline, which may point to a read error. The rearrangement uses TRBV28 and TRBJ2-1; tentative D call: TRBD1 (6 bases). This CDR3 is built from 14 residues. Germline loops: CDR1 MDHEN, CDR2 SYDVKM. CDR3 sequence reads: CTSSLSGQGNEQFF. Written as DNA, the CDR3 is TGTACCAGCAGTTTATCGGGGCAGGGGAACGAGCAGTTCTTC.

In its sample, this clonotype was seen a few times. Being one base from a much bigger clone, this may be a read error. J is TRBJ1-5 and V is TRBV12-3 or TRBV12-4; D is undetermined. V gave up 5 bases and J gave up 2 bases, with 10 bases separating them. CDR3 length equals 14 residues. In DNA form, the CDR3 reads TGTGCCAGCAGTCCGCGCCCAGGCAATCAGCCCCAGCATTTT. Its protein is CASSPRPGNQPQHF.

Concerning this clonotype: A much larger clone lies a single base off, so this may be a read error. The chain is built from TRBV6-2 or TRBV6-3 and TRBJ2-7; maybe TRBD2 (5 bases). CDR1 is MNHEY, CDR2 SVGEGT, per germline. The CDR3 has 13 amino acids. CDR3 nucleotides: TGTACCAGCAGTTACCTGGAGGAGTTGGAGCAGTACTTC. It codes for CTSSYLEELEQYF.

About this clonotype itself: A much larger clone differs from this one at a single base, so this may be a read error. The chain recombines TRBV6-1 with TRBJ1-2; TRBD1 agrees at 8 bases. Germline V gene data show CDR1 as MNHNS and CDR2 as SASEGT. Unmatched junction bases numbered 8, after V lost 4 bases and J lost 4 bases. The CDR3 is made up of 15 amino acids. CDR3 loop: CASSGAGQGAYGYTF. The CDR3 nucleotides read TGTGCCAGCAGTGGAGCGGGCCAGGGGGCCTATGGCTACACCTTC.

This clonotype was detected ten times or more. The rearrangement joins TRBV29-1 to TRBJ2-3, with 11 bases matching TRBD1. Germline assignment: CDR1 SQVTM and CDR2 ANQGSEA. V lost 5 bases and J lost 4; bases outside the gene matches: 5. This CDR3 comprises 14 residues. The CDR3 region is CSVTGQGVADTQYF. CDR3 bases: TGCAGCGTTACGGGACAGGGGGTTGCAGATACGCAGTATTTT.